This T cell receptor beta chain was sequenced in a study of T cell responses to AZD1222 COVID-19 vaccine. Only in-frame clones appear in the TCRdb table, and some are missing; sequencing was by immunoSEQ multiplex PCR. The table has fewer than 150,000 clones, approximately 93% seen once. The receptor's source is an adult in good health. Sequencing used peripheral blood, obtained on day 0 of AZD1222 vaccination.

CDR3 loop: CASSSQGGNTEAFF. In nucleotides, the CDR3 is TGTGCCAGCAGCTCACAGGGAGGGAACACTGAAGCTTTCTTT. The chain recombines TRBV7-9 with TRBJ1-1; D possibly corresponds to TRBD1 (6 bases). The germline gives CDR1 SEHNR, CDR2 FQNEAQ (reference sequence). V lost 4 bases and J 1 base, leaving 10 bases between the germline ends. The CDR3 length is 14 residues. Supplemented by reference TRBV7-9 and TRBJ1-1, the full variable domain reads DTGVSQNPRHKITKRGQNVTFRCDPISEHNRLYWYRQTLGQGPEFLTYFQNEAQLEKSRLLSDRFSAERPKGSFSTLEIQRTEQGDSAMYLCASSSQGGNTEAFFGQGTRLTVV.